These T cell receptor beta chains were read from a single sample in a study of T cell responses to AZD1222 COVID-19 vaccine. Generated by immunoSEQ multiplex PCR, the TCRdb table keeps only in-frame clones and is missing some. Of approximately 140,000 clones listed, more than 75% were seen once; the top ten hold around 4.1%. The input for sequencing was peripheral blood, taken on day 0 of MenACWY control vaccination. These receptors all come from an adult in good health. The CDR3 runs from the conserved cysteine through the conserved F or W. Fields, in order: D gene, clone size, V gene, J gene, CDR3 DNA, CDR3 protein. D genes are given only for firm matches. Clone size, where shown, is once, few, many, or a class for clones that have expanded.

d_gene: TRBD2; abundance: .; v_gene: TRBV10-2; j_gene: TRBJ2-5; CDR3nt: TGCGCCAGCAGGGGGACTAGCGGGGGGGACACCCAGTACTTC; CDR3aa: CASRGTSGGDTQYF
d_gene: .; abundance: .; v_gene: TRBV3-1/TRBV3-2; j_gene: TRBJ2-3; CDR3nt: TGTGCCAGCAGCCAAGGGGGTAGATTGGCAGATACGCAGTATTTT; CDR3aa: CASSQGGRLADTQYF
d_gene: .; abundance: .; v_gene: TRBV30; j_gene: TRBJ1-5; CDR3nt: TGTGCCTGGAGTCACGGGGTTAGCAATCAGCCCCAGCATTTT; CDR3aa: CAWSHGVSNQPQHF
d_gene: .; abundance: .; v_gene: TRBV12-3/TRBV12-4; j_gene: TRBJ2-6; CDR3nt: TGTGCCAGCAGACTGGCTGGGGCCAACGTCCTGACTTTC; CDR3aa: CASRLAGANVLTF
d_gene: .; abundance: .; v_gene: TRBV18; j_gene: TRBJ1-2; CDR3nt: TGTGCCAGCTCACCATCAGGCCTAGCCCCTAACTTC; CDR3aa: CASSPSGLAPNF
d_gene: .; abundance: .; v_gene: TRBV11-3; j_gene: TRBJ2-1; CDR3nt: TGTGCCAGCAGCTTAGATCAGCTCAATGAGCAGTTCTTC; CDR3aa: CASSLDQLNEQFF
d_gene: .; abundance: .; v_gene: TRBV6-5; j_gene: TRBJ2-3; CDR3nt: TGTGCCAGCAGTATATTAGCGGCCACAGATACGCAGTATTTT; CDR3aa: CASSILAATDTQYF
d_gene: .; abundance: .; v_gene: TRBV11-2; j_gene: TRBJ1-2; CDR3nt: TGTGCCAGCAGCTCTCCCTTTGGGGGACACTATGGCTACACCTTC; CDR3aa: CASSSPFGGHYGYTF
d_gene: .; abundance: few; v_gene: TRBV2; j_gene: TRBJ2-1; CDR3nt: TGTGCCAGCAGTGACCCCACAGGGCGCCACTACAATGAGCAGTTCTTC; CDR3aa: CASSDPTGRHYNEQFF
d_gene: .; abundance: .; v_gene: TRBV18; j_gene: TRBJ2-6; CDR3nt: TGTGCCAGCTCACCCGGGGGGCCCGGGGCCAACGTCCTGACTTTC; CDR3aa: CASSPGGPGANVLTF
d_gene: .; abundance: .; v_gene: TRBV6-5; j_gene: TRBJ1-5; CDR3nt: TGTGCCAGCATTAGCCCCTTGAGGGGGCAGCCCCAGCATTTT; CDR3aa: CASISPLRGQPQHF
d_gene: .; abundance: .; v_gene: TRBV28; j_gene: TRBJ1-1; CDR3nt: TGTGCCAGCAGTTCCTACGCAGGGCTGAACACTGAAGCTTTCTTT; CDR3aa: CASSSYAGLNTEAFF
d_gene: TRBD1; abundance: .; v_gene: TRBV5-1; j_gene: TRBJ1-6; CDR3nt: TGCGCCAGCGCGCCGGGACAGGGTTTTAGTTCACCCCTCCACTTT; CDR3aa: CASAPGQGFSSPLHF
d_gene: .; abundance: few; v_gene: TRBV4-1; j_gene: TRBJ1-4; CDR3nt: TGCGCCAGCAGCCAAGGGTGGGGGGTGGCTAATGAAAAACTGTTTTTT; CDR3aa: CASSQGWGVANEKLFF
d_gene: .; abundance: .; v_gene: TRBV5-6; j_gene: TRBJ1-3; CDR3nt: TGTGCCAGCAGAGCCCGAAGTCAGGGTGGAAACACCATATATTTT; CDR3aa: CASRARSQGGNTIYF
d_gene: TRBD2; abundance: .; v_gene: TRBV7-9; j_gene: TRBJ2-3; CDR3nt: TGTGCCAGCAGCTTAGGGAAGCGGGGAAGCACAGATACGCAGTATTTT; CDR3aa: CASSLGKRGSTDTQYF
d_gene: .; abundance: few; v_gene: TRBV19; j_gene: TRBJ1-5; CDR3nt: TGTGCCAGTAACCAACAGGGATTCAATCAGCCCCAGCATTTT; CDR3aa: CASNQQGFNQPQHF
d_gene: .; abundance: once; v_gene: TRBV3-1/TRBV3-2; j_gene: TRBJ1-4; CDR3nt: TGTGCCAGCAGCCAGCCGGGCGTTCGAGAAAAACTGTTTTTT; CDR3aa: CASSQPGVREKLFF
d_gene: .; abundance: few; v_gene: TRBV5-1; j_gene: TRBJ1-1; CDR3nt: TGCGCCAGCAGCTTGGGGGCCAGCAAGAACACTGAAGCTTTCTTT; CDR3aa: CASSLGASKNTEAFF
d_gene: .; abundance: once; v_gene: TRBV5-1; j_gene: TRBJ1-1; CDR3nt: TGCGCCAGCAGCTTCGACGGGACGGGGGTTGAAGCTTTCTTT; CDR3aa: CASSFDGTGVEAFF
d_gene: .; abundance: .; v_gene: TRBV15; j_gene: TRBJ2-2; CDR3nt: TGTGCCACCAGCAACACCGGGGAGCTGTTTTTT; CDR3aa: CATSNTGELFF
d_gene: .; abundance: .; v_gene: TRBV20-1; j_gene: TRBJ1-1; CDR3nt: TGCAGTGCGGACGGGCACACTGAAGCTTTCTTT; CDR3aa: CSADGHTEAFF
d_gene: .; abundance: .; v_gene: TRBV4-1; j_gene: TRBJ2-5; CDR3nt: TGCGCCAGCAGCCAAGACCAGGGATGGGACCAAGAGACCCAGTACTTC; CDR3aa: CASSQDQGWDQETQYF
d_gene: .; abundance: .; v_gene: TRBV6-6; j_gene: TRBJ1-2; CDR3nt: TGTGCCACCCTCCGGGGGCCTGGCTATGGCTACACCTTC; CDR3aa: CATLRGPGYGYTF
d_gene: .; abundance: few; v_gene: TRBV5-4; j_gene: TRBJ1-1; CDR3nt: TGTGCCAGCAGCTTGGACAGTTTGAACACTGAAGCTTTCTTT; CDR3aa: CASSLDSLNTEAFF
d_gene: .; abundance: .; v_gene: TRBV5-6; j_gene: TRBJ1-1; CDR3nt: TGTGCCAGCAGCTTGTTTGAGAACACTGAAGCTTTCTTT; CDR3aa: CASSLFENTEAFF
d_gene: .; abundance: once; v_gene: TRBV24-1; j_gene: TRBJ1-2; CDR3nt: TGTGCCACCAGTGACCGTAATTATCCCTATGGCTACACCTTC; CDR3aa: CATSDRNYPYGYTF
d_gene: TRBD1; abundance: .; v_gene: TRBV19; j_gene: TRBJ1-2; CDR3nt: TGTGCCAGTAGGCCGCCAGGGGGGGACTATGGCTACACCTTC; CDR3aa: CASRPPGGDYGYTF
d_gene: .; abundance: .; v_gene: TRBV28; j_gene: TRBJ1-6; CDR3nt: TGTGCCAGCAGTTTGATAGACAGGCTTAATTCACCCCTCCACTTT; CDR3aa: CASSLIDRLNSPLHF
d_gene: .; abundance: .; v_gene: TRBV7-9; j_gene: TRBJ1-2; CDR3nt: TGTGCCAGCAGCCCCGGGCCTTTAGGGGACTATGGCTACACCTTC; CDR3aa: CASSPGPLGDYGYTF
d_gene: .; abundance: .; v_gene: TRBV15; j_gene: TRBJ2-5; CDR3nt: TGTGCCACCAGCAGAGATCCCCTGGGGGGTGAGACCCAGTACTTC; CDR3aa: CATSRDPLGGETQYF
d_gene: TRBD2; abundance: .; v_gene: TRBV3-1/TRBV3-2; j_gene: TRBJ2-3; CDR3nt: TGTGCCAGCAGCCCGGGGGGAGCACGGGCAGATACGCAGTATTTT; CDR3aa: CASSPGGARADTQYF
d_gene: .; abundance: .; v_gene: TRBV11-2; j_gene: TRBJ1-1; CDR3nt: TGTGCCAGCAGATCGAACCCGGGGACCCCCGTGAACACTGAAGCTTTCTTT; CDR3aa: CASRSNPGTPVNTEAFF
d_gene: .; abundance: few; v_gene: TRBV6-5; j_gene: TRBJ1-3; CDR3nt: TGTGCCAGCAGCCGCGGGGTCTCCGGAAACACCATATATTTT; CDR3aa: CASSRGVSGNTIYF
d_gene: .; abundance: .; v_gene: TRBV24-1; j_gene: TRBJ1-5; CDR3nt: TGTGCCACCAGTGATCCCGGGCCAAGCAATCAGCCCCAGCATTTT; CDR3aa: CATSDPGPSNQPQHF
d_gene: .; abundance: .; v_gene: TRBV19; j_gene: TRBJ2-4; CDR3nt: TGTGCCAGTAGTCTTCCGGGACACCGAGAGAACATTCAGTACTTC; CDR3aa: CASSLPGHRENIQYF
d_gene: .; abundance: .; v_gene: TRBV10-3; j_gene: TRBJ1-3; CDR3nt: TGTGCCATCAGTGACGGGGGGGTAAACACCATATATTTT; CDR3aa: CAISDGGVNTIYF
d_gene: .; abundance: few; v_gene: TRBV2; j_gene: TRBJ2-7; CDR3nt: TGTGCCAGCAGTGAGGCAGTAGCCTACGAGCAGTACTTC; CDR3aa: CASSEAVAYEQYF
d_gene: .; abundance: .; v_gene: TRBV7-2; j_gene: TRBJ1-1; CDR3nt: TGTGCCAGCCCTCCAAGTCCGAACACTGAAGCTTTCTTT; CDR3aa: CASPPSPNTEAFF
d_gene: .; abundance: .; v_gene: TRBV6-5; j_gene: TRBJ2-3; CDR3nt: TGTGCCAGCAGGAACAGATGGGGAGATACGCAGTATTTT; CDR3aa: CASRNRWGDTQYF
d_gene: TRBD1; abundance: .; v_gene: TRBV7-9; j_gene: TRBJ1-5; CDR3nt: TGTGCCAGCAGCCCCGGACAGGGTGAGGGTCAGCCCCAGCATTTT; CDR3aa: CASSPGQGEGQPQHF
d_gene: .; abundance: once; v_gene: TRBV19; j_gene: TRBJ1-1; CDR3nt: TGTGCCAGTAGTATAGAGGGCAGGGGAACCACTGAAGCTTTCTTT; CDR3aa: CASSIEGRGTTEAFF
d_gene: TRBD1; abundance: .; v_gene: TRBV14; j_gene: TRBJ1-1; CDR3nt: TGTGCCAGCAGCCAAGCCAGGACAGGGAGGTTGGAAGCTTTCTTT; CDR3aa: CASSQARTGRLEAFF
d_gene: .; abundance: few; v_gene: TRBV10-1; j_gene: TRBJ2-2; CDR3nt: TGCGCCAGCAGTTCCCCAGGGGACGGAGGCACCGGGGAGCTGTTTTTT; CDR3aa: CASSSPGDGGTGELFF
d_gene: .; abundance: .; v_gene: TRBV20-1; j_gene: TRBJ2-3; CDR3nt: TGCAGTGCTAGTGGGGGCGGCGGGGCCACAGATACGCAGTATTTT; CDR3aa: CSASGGGGATDTQYF